The 7 T cell receptor beta chains below come from one sample, sequenced in a study of Ad26.COV2.S vaccination and SARS-CoV-2 variants. Data came from immunoSEQ multiplex PCR; TCRdb stores just in-frame clones and leaves some out. Among about 390,000 clones listed, around 92% were seen once. Treatment reported: about 20 received Ad26.COV2.S at low or high dose, single or two shots; roughly 5 received placebo; per-sample allocation not given. The samples date from day 63 after the first vaccine or placebo injection. Sequencing was performed on peripheral blood, taken in a trial of Ad26.COV2.S vaccine versus placebo. All receptors derive from a person aged 18-65 years who received the Ad26.COV2.S COVID-19 vaccine or a placebo.

About this clone: Other DNA sequences in this sample translate to the same CDR3. The chain employs TRBV2 and TRBJ1-1, with D perhaps TRBD1 (5 bases). The germline V and J ends were trimmed by 6 bases and 1 base, with 6 bases remaining between them. In germline, CDR1 is SNHLY, CDR2 FYNNEI. The CDR3 runs 12 residues. This chain's CDR3 is CASSGQNTEAFF. The CDR3 bases are TGTGCCAGCAGCGGACAGAACACTGAAGCTTTCTTT.

This clone was detected only a few times. The chain links TRBV15 to TRBJ1-5; TRBD1 matches 7 bases. This CDR3 spans 15 amino acids. Per the germline V gene, CDR1 is LNHNV and CDR2 is YYDKDF (reference sequence). Unmatched junction bases numbered 8, after V lost 6 bases and J lost 3 bases. The CDR3 nucleotides are TGTGCCACCAGTACCGGGACAGAACACAATCAGCCCCAGCATTTT. Residues: CATSTGTEHNQPQHF.

Details on this clone: The same CDR3 also results from other DNA sequences found in this sample. The chain has TRBV3-1 (or the pseudogene TRBV3-2) and TRBJ2-1, with a possible D match to TRBD2 (6 bases). The germline V and J ends were trimmed by 4 bases and 0 bases, with 10 bases remaining between them. Germline loops: CDR1 LGHDT, CDR2 YNNKEL (reference sequence). CDR3 size: 15 residues. CDR3 residues: CASSRDLSSYNEQFF. DNA for the CDR3: TGTGCCAGCAGCCGGGACTTAAGCTCCTACAATGAGCAGTTCTTC.

This clone was detected once. The chain has TRBV6-5 and TRBJ1-2, with a tentative D call TRBD1 (6 bases). The CDR3 spans 16 residues. The V and J ends lost 2 bases and 2 bases respectively, with 15 bases between them. Germline V gene sequence: CDR1 MNHEY, CDR2 SVGAGI. In DNA form, the CDR3 reads TGTGCCAGCAGTTACCTCAGGGGTCGGGGAAACTATGGCTACACCTTC. The encoded protein is CASSYLRGRGNYGYTF.

The CDR3 loop reads CASSPGLSGELFF. Here the CDR3 DNA reads TGTGCCAGCTCACCAGGGCTCAGCGGGGAGCTGTTTTTT. This chain uses TRBV18 with TRBJ2-2; D ambiguous. Trimming shortened V by 2 bases and J by 7 bases, and 8 bases separated the two germline ends. Germline V CDR1 and CDR2: KGHSH, LQKENI. CDR3 length equals 13 residues.

V gene TRBV11-2 combines with J gene TRBJ2-7; D might be TRBD1 or TRBD2, each matching 7 bases. The V end was cut by 3 bases, the J end by 0 bases, with 15 bases between. Germline V CDR1 and CDR2: SGHAT, FQNNGV. The CDR3 consists of 16 residues. Here the CDR3 DNA reads TGTGCCAGCAGCTTGGGAGGGACAGTTAACTCCTACGAGCAGTACTTC. Its protein product is CASSLGGTVNSYEQYF.

The rearrangement links TRBV3-1 (or the pseudogene TRBV3-2) to TRBJ2-1; D is uncertain. Germline CDR1 LGHDT, CDR2 YNNKEL (reference sequence). The germline V and J ends were trimmed by 2 bases and 1 base, with 6 bases remaining between them. This CDR3 is 14 amino acids long. The CDR3 here is CASSQLGSYNEQFF. In DNA, the CDR3 is TGTGCCAGCAGCCAACTGGGTTCCTACAATGAGCAGTTCTTC.